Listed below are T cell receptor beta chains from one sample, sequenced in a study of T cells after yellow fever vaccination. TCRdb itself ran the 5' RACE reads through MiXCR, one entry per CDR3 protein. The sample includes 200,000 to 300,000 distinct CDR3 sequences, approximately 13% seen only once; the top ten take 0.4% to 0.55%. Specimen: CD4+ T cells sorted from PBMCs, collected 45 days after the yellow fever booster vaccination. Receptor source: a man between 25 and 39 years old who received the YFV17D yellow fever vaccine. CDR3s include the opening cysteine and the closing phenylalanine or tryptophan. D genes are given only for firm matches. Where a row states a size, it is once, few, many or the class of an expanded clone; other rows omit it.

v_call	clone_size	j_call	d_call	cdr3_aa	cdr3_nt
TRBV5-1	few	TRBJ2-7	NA	CASSFEEGEQYF	TGCGCCAGCAGCTTCGAGGAGGGTGAGCAGTACTTC
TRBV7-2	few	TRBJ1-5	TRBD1	CASSNQQGENQPQHF	TGTGCCAGCAGCAACCAACAGGGGGAGAATCAGCCCCAGCATTTT
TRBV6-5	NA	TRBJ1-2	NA	CASRVGKDYGYTF	TGTGCCAGCAGAGTGGGGAAGGACTATGGCTACACCTTC
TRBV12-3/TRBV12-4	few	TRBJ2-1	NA	CASGLSPYNEQFF	TGTGCCAGCGGGCTCAGTCCCTACAATGAGCAGTTCTTC
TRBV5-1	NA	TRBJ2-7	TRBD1	CASRRGQGPYEQYF	TGCGCCAGCAGACGGGGACAGGGCCCCTACGAGCAGTACTTC
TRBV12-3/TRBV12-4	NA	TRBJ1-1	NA	CASSLFSPVTEAFF	TGTGCCAGCAGTTTATTCAGCCCAGTCACTGAAGCTTTCTTT
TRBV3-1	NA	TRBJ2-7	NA	CASTNSRSYEQYF	TGTGCCAGCACCAACAGCAGGTCCTACGAGCAGTACTTC
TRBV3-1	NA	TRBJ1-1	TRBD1	CASSEQTGEGTEAFF	TGTGCCAGCAGCGAGCAGACAGGGGAAGGAACTGAAGCTTTCTTT
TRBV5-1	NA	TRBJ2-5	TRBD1	CASNSGQGTPETQYF	TGCGCCAGCAACTCGGGACAGGGGACTCCAGAGACCCAGTACTTC
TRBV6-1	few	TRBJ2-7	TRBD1	CASRPDRAKSYEQYF	TGTGCCAGCAGACCGGACAGGGCCAAGTCCTACGAGCAGTACTTC
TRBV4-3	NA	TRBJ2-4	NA	CASSQERGMNIQYF	TGCGCCAGCAGCCAAGAAAGGGGGATGAACATTCAGTACTTC
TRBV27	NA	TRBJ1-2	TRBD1	CASSLDRDRVPYGYTF	TGTGCCAGCAGCTTAGACAGGGATCGGGTCCCTTATGGCTACACCTTC
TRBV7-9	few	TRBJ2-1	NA	CASSSPRASTYNEQFF	TGTGCCAGCAGCTCGCCCAGAGCTAGCACCTACAATGAGCAGTTCTTC
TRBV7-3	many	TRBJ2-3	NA	CASSSGSTDTQYF	TGTGCCAGCAGCTCCGGGAGTACAGATACGCAGTATTTT
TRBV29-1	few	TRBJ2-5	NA	CSVTGHRGETQYF	TGCAGCGTTACAGGGCATAGGGGTGAGACCCAGTACTTC
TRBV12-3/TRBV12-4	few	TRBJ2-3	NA	CASSLLGGDTQYF	TGTGCCAGCAGTTTATTGGGTGGAGATACGCAGTATTTT
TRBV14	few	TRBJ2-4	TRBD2	CASSLAGISQQYF	TGTGCCAGCAGCCTAGCGGGCATTAGTCAACAGTACTTC
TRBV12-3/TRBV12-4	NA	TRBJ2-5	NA	CASSPERTFQETQYF	TGTGCCAGCAGCCCGGAGAGGACATTTCAAGAGACCCAGTACTTC
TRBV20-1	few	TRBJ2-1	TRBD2	CSARDLRLAVEQFF	TGCAGTGCTAGAGACCTCCGACTAGCCGTTGAGCAGTTCTTC
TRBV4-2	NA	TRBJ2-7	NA	CASSPTQGTTYEQYF	TGTGCCAGCAGCCCAACACAGGGAACAACCTACGAGCAGTACTTC
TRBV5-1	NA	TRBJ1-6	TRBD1	CASSEETGGYNSPLHF	TGCGCCAGCAGCGAAGAAACAGGGGGATATAATTCACCCCTCCACTTT
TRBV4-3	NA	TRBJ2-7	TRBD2	CASSPEAGAGYEQYF	TGCGCCAGCAGCCCCGAAGCGGGAGCGGGGTACGAGCAGTACTTC
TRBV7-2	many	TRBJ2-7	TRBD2	CASSLASGSYEQYF	TGTGCCAGCAGTTTAGCTAGCGGGAGTTACGAGCAGTACTTC
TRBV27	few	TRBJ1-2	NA	CASARQPFYGYTF	TGTGCCAGCGCGCGGCAGCCCTTCTATGGCTACACCTTC
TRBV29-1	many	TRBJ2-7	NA	CSGGGAHEQYF	TGCAGCGGTGGAGGGGCCCACGAGCAGTACTTC
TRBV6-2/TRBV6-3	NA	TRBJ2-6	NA	CASSYPRDLSGANVLTF	TGTGCCAGCAGTTACCCCCGGGACCTGAGTGGGGCCAACGTCCTGACTTTC
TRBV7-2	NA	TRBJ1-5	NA	CASSLAQAYQPQHF	TGTGCCAGCAGCTTAGCGCAAGCTTATCAGCCCCAGCATTTT
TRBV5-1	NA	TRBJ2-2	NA	CASSGGDRAGELFF	TGCGCCAGCAGCGGGGGCGATCGGGCCGGGGAGCTGTTTTTT
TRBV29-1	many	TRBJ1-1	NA	CSVVQGNTEAFF	TGCAGCGTTGTGCAGGGGAACACTGAAGCTTTCTTT
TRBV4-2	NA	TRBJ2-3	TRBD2	CASSRMGGRMGTDTQYF	TGTGCCAGCAGCCGAATGGGGGGGAGGATGGGCACAGATACGCAGTATTTT
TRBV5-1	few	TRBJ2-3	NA	CASSSVATTDTQYF	TGCGCCAGCAGCTCAGTAGCGACCACAGATACGCAGTATTTT
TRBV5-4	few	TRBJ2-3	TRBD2	CASSPTSEFTDTQYF	TGTGCCAGCAGCCCTACTAGCGAATTTACAGATACGCAGTATTTT
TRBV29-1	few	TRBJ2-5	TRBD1	CSVEAGQGQTQYF	TGCAGCGTTGAGGCGGGACAGGGCCAGACCCAGTACTTC
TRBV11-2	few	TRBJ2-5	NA	CASSLDRGGQETQYF	TGTGCCAGCAGCTTAGATCGTGGGGGCCAAGAGACCCAGTACTTC
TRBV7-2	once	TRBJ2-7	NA	CASSRVGGYEQYF	TGTGCCAGCAGCAGGGTGGGAGGATACGAGCAGTACTTC
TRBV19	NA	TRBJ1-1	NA	CASVLGGGQNTEAFF	TGTGCCAGTGTCCTTGGCGGAGGGCAGAATACTGAAGCTTTCTTT
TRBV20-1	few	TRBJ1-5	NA	CSAIVGRYSNQPQHF	TGCAGTGCTATTGTAGGACGGTATAGCAATCAGCCCCAGCATTTT
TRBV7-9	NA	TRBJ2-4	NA	CASSLVKNIQYF	TGTGCCAGCAGCTTAGTTAAAAACATTCAGTACTTC